This section outlines one TCR beta chain sequence together with its context. The germline V gene encodes CDR1 MGHRA and CDR2 YSYEKL. Between the trimmed V and J ends, which lost 1 base and 1 base, there was a span of 13 bases. CDR3 length equals 16 residues. The data originate from a study of shared clonotypes between healthy human individuals. TCRdb's table, derived via immunoSEQ multiplex PCR, lists solely in-frame clones and lacks some. Seen here are 450,000 to 500,000 clones, approximately 80% observed once, and the top ten hold roughly 13%. Specimen: PBMCs. The clonotype originates from a woman aged 40 to 50 in good health. Some clones in this sample may be carry-over from other donors' samples. The chain joins TRBV4-1 to TRBJ2-5; no firm D call. CDR3 residues: CASSQVNMGFQETQYF. CDR3 nucleotide sequence: TGCGCCAGCAGCCAAGTTAATATGGGGTTCCAAGAGACCCAGTACTTC.